The 2 T cell receptor beta chains below come from one sample, sequenced in a study of shared clonotypes between healthy human individuals. The repertoire was sequenced with immunoSEQ multiplex PCR; TCRdb's copy has only in-frame clones and lacks some. In the table there are hundreds of thousands of clones, approximately 96% of which are singletons. The naive CD8 population came from CD45RO-negative cells selected for CCR7, without terminally differentiated effector memory CD45RA+ cells. Sequencing was performed on naive CD8+ T cells sorted from blood. The receptors originated from a woman in her twenties or thirties in good health.

This clone was counted a single time. This chain joins TRBV5-1 and TRBJ2-7, with D unclear. CDR3 length: 13 residues. With 0 bases removed from V and 5 bases from J, the gap between germline ends came to 9 bases. The germline V gene encodes CDR1 SGHRS and CDR2 YFSETQ. The CDR3 reads CASSLDSGHEQYF. DNA of the CDR3: TGCGCCAGCAGCTTGGATTCCGGACACGAGCAGTACTTC.

Turning to this clone: Additional DNA sequences in this sample encode the identical CDR3. The chain carries TRBV30 and TRBJ1-5; TRBD1 might be the D (5 bases). The V end lost 0 bases, the J end lost 2 bases, and 8 bases lay between the germline ends. Per germline, CDR1 GTSNPN and CDR2 SVGIG (reference sequence). The length of the CDR3 is 14 residues. CDR3 amino acids: CAWSVGQGNQPQHF. CDR3 DNA sequence: TGTGCCTGGAGTGTAGGACAAGGCAATCAGCCCCAGCATTTT. Together with reference TRBV30 and TRBJ1-5, the CDR3 gives the full variable domain: SQTIHQWPATLVQPVGSPLSLECTVEGTSNPNLYWYRQAAGRGLQLLFYSVGIGQISSEVPQNLSASRPQDRQFILSSKKLLLSDSGFYLCAWSVGQGNQPQHFGDGTRLSIL.